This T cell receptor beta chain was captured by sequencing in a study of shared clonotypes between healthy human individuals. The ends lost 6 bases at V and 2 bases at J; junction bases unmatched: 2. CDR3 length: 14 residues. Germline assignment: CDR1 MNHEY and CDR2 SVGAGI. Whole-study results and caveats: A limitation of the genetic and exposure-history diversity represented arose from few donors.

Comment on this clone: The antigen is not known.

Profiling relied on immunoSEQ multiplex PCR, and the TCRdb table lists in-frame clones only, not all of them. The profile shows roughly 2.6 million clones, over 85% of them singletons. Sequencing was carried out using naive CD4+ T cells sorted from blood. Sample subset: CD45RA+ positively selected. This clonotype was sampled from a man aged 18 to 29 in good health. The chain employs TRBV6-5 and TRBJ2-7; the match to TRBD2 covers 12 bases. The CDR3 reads CASSGLAGTYEQYF. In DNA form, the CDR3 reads TGTGCCAGCAGCGGACTAGCGGGAACCTACGAGCAGTACTTC.